This T cell receptor (beta chain) came from a study of yellow fever vaccine responses in identical twins. The CDR3 length is 19 residues. Points from the study as a whole: After vaccination, twins' T cell response reportedly seemed partly convergent, partly personalized.

TCRdb processed the RT-PCR reads anew with MiXCR; each CDR3 protein has one entry. The table shows roughly 630 distinct CDR3 sequences, with about 76% occurring only once. Note on this clonotype: Its matching antigen is unknown.

The sample here was T cells from blood (PBMCs), unsorted or a sorted subset (not recorded which), taken before or after yellow fever vaccination (not recorded which). This chain links TRBV21-1 with TRBJ2-1; the table's TRBD2 call for D was not verified on the DNA. TRBV21-1 is shown as a pseudogene. The TCR originated in a female donor who received the yellow fever vaccine. CDR3 DNA sequence: TGTGCCAGCAGCATCCTCTACGGTCTAGCGAAGTATTCCTACAATGAGCAGTTCTTC. It specifies CASSILYGLAKYSYNEQFF.